Below are 21 T cell receptor beta chains sequenced from a single sample in a study of shared clonotypes between healthy human individuals (dated by TCRdb to between 2020 and 2021). CD8 naive samples were CD45RO-negative cells positively selected for CCR7, giving a CD45RA+CCR7+ population that excluded TemRA cells. Library construction relied on the immunoSEQ multiplex PCR assay. Not all clones reach the TCRdb copy of this immuneACCESS table, which keeps in-frame sequences only. Checked studies attribute under half of the gap to unresolved V genes and leave the rest unexplained. In this sample the table shows about 800,000 clones, 96% of which occur a single time. About 0.21% of the sample is in the top ten clones. Sample: naive CD8+ T cells sorted from blood. Explained via the paper, the cell subset or site label denotes: CD45RA+CCR7+. The receptor set was obtained from a man aged 25 to 40 in good health.

As to this clone: At the DNA level, this CDR3 is encoded by other sequences in the same sample as well. The V and J genes are TRBV27 and TRBJ2-7; D uncertain. Germline V gene data show CDR1 as MNHEY and CDR2 as SMNVEV (reference sequence). This CDR3 is 13 amino acids long. V lost 2 bases and J 1 base, leaving 6 bases between the germline ends. The DNA of the CDR3 is TGTGCCAGCAGTTTAGGACCATCCTACGAGCAGTACTTC. As protein: CASSLGPSYEQYF.

This sequence joins TRBV29-1 and TRBJ2-2, with TRBD2 matching over 9 bases. This CDR3 comprises 16 residues. Germline CDR1 is SQVTM and CDR2 is ANQGSEA. V lost 8 bases to trimming and J lost 0 bases; unmatched junction nucleotides: 10. CDR3 DNA: TGCAGCACTGGGGGGCTAGCGGGGACGAACACCGGGGAGCTGTTTTTT. This gives the protein CSTGGLAGTNTGELFF.

The chain has TRBV28 and TRBJ2-6; D is ambiguous. V was clipped by 1 base and J by 1 base, with 11 bases between them. The CDR3 is made up of 17 amino acids. CDR1 and CDR2 (germline): MDHEN, SYDVKM. In DNA form, the CDR3 reads TGTGCCAGCAGTTTATTAGGGCTAGGGTCTGGGGCCAACGTCCTGACTTTC. It specifies CASSLLGLGSGANVLTF.

The chain recombines TRBV5-6 with TRBJ1-1; the D is unclear. Germline V CDR1 and CDR2: SGHDT, YYEEEE. V was cut by 0 bases and J by 5 bases, with 5 bases left in between. The CDR3 has 12 amino acids. CDR3 sequence: CASSLAKTEAFF. CDR3 in DNA: TGTGCCAGCAGCTTGGCCAAGACTGAAGCTTTCTTT.

This rearrangement joins TRBV7-9 to TRBJ1-2, with D maybe TRBD1 (6 bases). The V gene's germline CDR1 is SEHNR and CDR2 FQNEAQ (reference sequence). The CDR3 is 15 residues long. The V end lost 3 bases, the J end lost 2 bases, and 13 bases lay between the germline ends. The DNA of the CDR3 is TGTGCCAGCAGCTTCGGGGGGCTCTACAACTATGGCTACACCTTC. This sequence encodes CASSFGGLYNYGYTF.

The chain's CDR3 is CASRTGPYQPQHF. The CDR3 DNA follows: TGTGCCAGCAGAACAGGTCCGTATCAGCCCCAGCATTTT. V gene TRBV6-5 combines with J gene TRBJ1-5, with D possibly being TRBD1 (5 bases). The length of the CDR3 is 13 residues. Germline values: CDR1 MNHEY, CDR2 SVGAGI. V lost 6 bases and J 5 bases, leaving 11 bases between the germline ends.

The chain is built from TRBV13 and TRBJ2-3; tentatively, D is TRBD2 (6 bases). V was cut by 7 bases and J by 2 bases, with 13 bases left in between. The germline CDR1 and CDR2 sequences are PRHDT and FYEKMQ (reference sequence). CDR3 length equals 14 residues. The CDR3 DNA sequence: TGTGCCAGCACCCTGGCGGGGTCCACAGATACGCAGTATTTT. It translates to CASTLAGSTDTQYF.

The rearrangement uses TRBV2 and TRBJ2-7, with a possible D match to TRBD1 (5 bases). CDR3 length equals 13 residues. CDR1 is SNHLY, CDR2 FYNNEI, per germline. V was clipped by 4 bases and J by 1 base, with 8 bases between them. In DNA, the CDR3 is TGTGCCAGCAGTGGTGACAGATCCTACGAGCAGTACTTC. Its translation is CASSGDRSYEQYF. Looking up the rest from reference TRBV2 and TRBJ2-7 gives the full variable domain: EPEVTQTPSHQVTQMGQEVILRCVPISNHLYFYWYRQILGQKVEFLVSFYNNEISEKSEIFDDQFSVERPDGSNFTLKIRSTKLEDSAMYFCASSGDRSYEQYFGPGTRLTVT.

V usage is TRBV10-1 and J usage is TRBJ2-1; weak D call: TRBD2 (5 bases). Trimming took 5 bases from V and 7 from J, leaving 9 bases between them. The CDR3 is made up of 12 amino acids. The germline gives CDR1 WNHNN, CDR2 SYGVQD (reference sequence). For the CDR3, the DNA is TGCGCCAGCAGTAGCGGACTTAATGAGCAGTTCTTC. Protein sequence: CASSSGLNEQFF.

Notes on this clone: Other DNA sequences of this sample code for an identical CDR3. The chain couples TRBV4-1 to TRBJ2-2, with D possibly TRBD1 on 6 matching bases. The CDR3 sequence is 15 residues long. Trimming stripped 1 base from V and 1 base from J, with 7 bases between. The germline gives CDR1 MGHRA, CDR2 YSYEKL. The chain's CDR3 is CASSQATGNTGELFF. CDR3 DNA sequence: TGCGCCAGCAGCCAAGCGACAGGGAACACCGGGGAGCTGTTTTTT.

This chain joins TRBV4-2 and TRBJ2-5; the D is unclear. Germline CDR1 LGHNA, CDR2 YNFKEQ. This CDR3 region has 16 residues. V lost 0 bases, J lost 5 bases, and 16 bases lay in between. The CDR3 sequence: CASSQDWLDGRETQYF. The CDR3 DNA follows: TGTGCCAGCAGCCAAGATTGGCTAGATGGACGGGAGACCCAGTACTTC.

On this clone: The sample holds other DNA sequences that translate to the same CDR3. This chain joins TRBV9 and TRBJ2-2; no firm D call. The CDR3 is 12 residues long. V lost 0 bases, J lost 7 bases, and 4 bases lay in between. Germline CDR1 reads SGDLS; CDR2 reads YYNGEE. CDR3 sequence: CASSVEGGELFF. The DNA of the CDR3 is TGTGCCAGCAGCGTAGAAGGCGGGGAGCTGTTTTTT.

This clone was observed once. The J gene is TRBJ1-2, the V gene TRBV27; D is undetermined. Trimming removed 6 bases at V and 0 bases at J, with 11 bases between. Germline CDR1 MNHEY, CDR2 SMNVEV (reference sequence). The CDR3 has 14 residues. The CDR3 here is CASSPLESNYGYTF. CDR3 DNA: TGTGCCAGCAGCCCCCTCGAATCTAACTATGGCTACACCTTC.

J is TRBJ2-3 and V is TRBV2; 11 bases match TRBD1. The CDR3 has 18 residues. Germline V gene lookup returns CDR1 SNHLY and CDR2 FYNNEI. With V trimmed by 2 bases and J by 4 bases, 11 bases remained unmatched. CDR3 DNA: TGTGCCAGCAGTGAATTCATCGTCTCGGGACAGGGGGCAGATACGCAGTATTTT. As protein: CASSEFIVSGQGADTQYF.

The chain uses TRBV7-2 and TRBJ2-7, with D possibly matching TRBD2 (6 bases). The CDR3 runs 17 residues. Deletions cut 1 base from V and 3 bases from J, with 19 bases between. Germline-derived CDR1 and CDR2 are SGHTA and FQGNSA. The CDR3 nucleotides read TGTGCCAGCAGCTTAGGGGTGAGGTCGGGAGAGTACTACGAGCAGTACTTC. This sequence encodes CASSLGVRSGEYYEQYF.

This chain connects TRBV7-9 to TRBJ2-1; 9 nucleotides line up with TRBD2. The CDR3 covers 17 residues. Germline V gene sequence: CDR1 SEHNR, CDR2 FQNEAQ (reference sequence). Germline trimming cut 1 base from V and 4 bases from J; bases unmatched to any gene: 8. CDR3 sequence: CASSLEAGGPLYNEQFF. Here the CDR3 DNA reads TGTGCCAGCAGCTTAGAGGCGGGAGGGCCCCTTTACAATGAGCAGTTCTTC.

This sequence joins TRBV12-5 and TRBJ1-2; D is perhaps TRBD1 (5 bases). This CDR3 contains 13 residues. The V gene lost 5 bases and the J gene lost 6 bases, with 13 bases spanning the gap. Germline V gene lookup returns CDR1 LGHNT and CDR2 FRNRAP. CDR3 sequence: CASGPMGTDGYTF. The CDR3, as DNA: TGTGCTAGTGGTCCGATGGGGACCGATGGCTACACCTTC.

The CDR3 coding sequence is TGCGCCAGCAGCCAGGCCCTTTCGAGCTCCTACGAGCAGTACTTC. Its protein product is CASSQALSSSYEQYF. The rearrangement joins TRBV4-1 to TRBJ2-7; the D is unclear. The CDR3 consists of 15 residues. CDR1 is MGHRA and CDR2 is YSYEKL in the germline V gene. V was clipped by 3 bases and J by 0 bases, with 12 bases between them.

V usage is TRBV14 and J usage is TRBJ2-7, with D unclear. Germline V lookup: CDR1 SGHDN, CDR2 FVKESK. This CDR3 is built from 17 residues. V shed 0 bases and J shed 3 bases, with 18 bases lying between them. The CDR3 DNA reads as TGTGCCAGCAGCCAAGATCCCGTAGGTAGGGATCTCTACGAGCAGTACTTC. Its translation is CASSQDPVGRDLYEQYF.

The chain recombines TRBV5-4 with TRBJ2-1; D is unclear. The germline V gene encodes CDR1 SGHNT and CDR2 YYREEE (reference sequence). This CDR3 is 12 amino acids long. V was shortened by 1 base and J by 10 bases, with 9 bases between the two germline ends. As DNA, the CDR3 is TGTGCCAGCAGCTTGAGTCTAGAGGAGCAGTTCTTC. Translation gives CASSLSLEEQFF.

This clone has a handful of counts. V usage is TRBV7-7 and J usage is TRBJ2-5; perhaps TRBD1 as D (6 bases). Germline CDR1 reads SSHAT; CDR2 reads FNYEAQ (reference sequence). The CDR3 consists of 13 residues. The V gene lost 5 bases and the J gene lost 4 bases, with 11 bases spanning the gap. This chain's CDR3 is CASSQGKAETQYF. The DNA for the CDR3 is TGTGCCAGCAGCCAGGGGAAGGCAGAGACCCAGTACTTC.